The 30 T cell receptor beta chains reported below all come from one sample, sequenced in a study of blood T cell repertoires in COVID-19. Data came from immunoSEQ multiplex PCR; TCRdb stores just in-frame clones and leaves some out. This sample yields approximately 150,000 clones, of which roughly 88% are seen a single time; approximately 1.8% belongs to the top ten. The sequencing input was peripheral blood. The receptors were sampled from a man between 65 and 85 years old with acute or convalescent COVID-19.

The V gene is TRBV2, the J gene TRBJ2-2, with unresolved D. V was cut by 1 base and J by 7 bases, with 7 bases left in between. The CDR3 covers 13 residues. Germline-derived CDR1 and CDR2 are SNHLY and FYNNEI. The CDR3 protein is CASSEGEIGELFF. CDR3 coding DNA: TGTGCCAGCAGTGAAGGAGAGATCGGGGAGCTGTTTTTT.

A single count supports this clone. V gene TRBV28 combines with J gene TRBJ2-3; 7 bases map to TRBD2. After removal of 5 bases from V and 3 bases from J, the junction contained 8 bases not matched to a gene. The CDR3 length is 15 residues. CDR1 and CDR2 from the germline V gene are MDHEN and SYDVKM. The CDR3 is CASSGGEARTDTQYF. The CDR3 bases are TGTGCCAGCAGTGGGGGGGAGGCGAGGACAGATACGCAGTATTTT.

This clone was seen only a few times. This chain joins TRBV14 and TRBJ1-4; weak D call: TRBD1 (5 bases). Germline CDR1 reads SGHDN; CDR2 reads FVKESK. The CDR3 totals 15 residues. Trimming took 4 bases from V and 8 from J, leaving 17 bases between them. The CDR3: CASSPYGGTQEKLFF. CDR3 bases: TGTGCCAGCAGCCCCTACGGGGGAACTCAAGAAAAACTGTTTTTT.

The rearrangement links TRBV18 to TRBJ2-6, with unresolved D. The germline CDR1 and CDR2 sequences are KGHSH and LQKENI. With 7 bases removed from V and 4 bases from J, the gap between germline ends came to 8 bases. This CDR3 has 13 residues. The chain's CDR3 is CASFAAGANVLTF. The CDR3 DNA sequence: TGTGCCAGCTTCGCCGCGGGGGCCAACGTCCTGACTTTC.

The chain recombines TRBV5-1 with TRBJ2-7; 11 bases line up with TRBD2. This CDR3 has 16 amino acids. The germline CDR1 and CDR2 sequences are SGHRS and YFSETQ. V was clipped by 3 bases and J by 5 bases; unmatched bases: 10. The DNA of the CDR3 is TGCGCCAGCAGCTCATTAGCGGGGGGGCCGACAAACGAGCAGTACTTC. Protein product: CASSSLAGGPTNEQYF.

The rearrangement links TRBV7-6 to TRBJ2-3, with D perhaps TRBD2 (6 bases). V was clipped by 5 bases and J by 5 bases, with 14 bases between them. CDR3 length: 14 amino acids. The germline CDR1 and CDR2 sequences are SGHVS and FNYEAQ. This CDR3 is CASSPGTGGDTQYF. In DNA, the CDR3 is TGTGCCAGCAGCCCCGGCACCGGGGGAGATACGCAGTATTTT.

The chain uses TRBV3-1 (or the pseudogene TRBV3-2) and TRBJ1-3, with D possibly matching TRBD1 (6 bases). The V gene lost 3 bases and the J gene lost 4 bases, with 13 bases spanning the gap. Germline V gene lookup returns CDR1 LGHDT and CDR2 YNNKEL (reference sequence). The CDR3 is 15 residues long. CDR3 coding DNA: TGTGCCAGCAGCCAGGGCAGGGGTGGCGGAAACACCATATATTTT. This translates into CASSQGRGGGNTIYF.

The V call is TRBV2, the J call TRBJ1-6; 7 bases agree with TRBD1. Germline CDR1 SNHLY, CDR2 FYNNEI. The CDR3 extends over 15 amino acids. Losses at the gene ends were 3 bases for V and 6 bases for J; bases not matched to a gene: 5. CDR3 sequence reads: CASSEWDSINSPLHF. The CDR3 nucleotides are TGTGCCAGCAGTGAGTGGGACAGCATTAATTCACCCCTCCACTTT. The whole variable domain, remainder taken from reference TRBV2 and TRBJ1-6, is EPEVTQTPSHQVTQMGQEVILRCVPISNHLYFYWYRQILGQKVEFLVSFYNNEISEKSEIFDDQFSVERPDGSNFTLKIRSTKLEDSAMYFCASSEWDSINSPLHFGNGTRLTVT.

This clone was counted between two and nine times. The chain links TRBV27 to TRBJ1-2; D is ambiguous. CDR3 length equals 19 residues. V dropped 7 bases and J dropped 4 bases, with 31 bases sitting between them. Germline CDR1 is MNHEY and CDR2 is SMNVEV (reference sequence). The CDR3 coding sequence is TGTGCCAGCACCCCGAGAGGGTCTTTGGGCTCTTCAACCCCCTATGGCTACACCTTC. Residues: CASTPRGSLGSSTPYGYTF.

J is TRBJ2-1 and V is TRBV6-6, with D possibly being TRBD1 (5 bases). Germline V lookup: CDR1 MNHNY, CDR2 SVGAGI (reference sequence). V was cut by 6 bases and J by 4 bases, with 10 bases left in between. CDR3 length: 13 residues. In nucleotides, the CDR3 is TGTGCCAGCAGCCGTAGGACATACAATGAGCAGTTCTTC. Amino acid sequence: CASSRRTYNEQFF.

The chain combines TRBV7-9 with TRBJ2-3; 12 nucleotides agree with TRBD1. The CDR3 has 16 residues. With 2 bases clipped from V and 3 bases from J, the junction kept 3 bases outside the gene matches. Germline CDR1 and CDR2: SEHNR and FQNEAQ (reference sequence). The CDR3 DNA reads TGTGCCAGCAGCTTAACGGGACAGGGGGCTACAGATACGCAGTATTTT. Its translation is CASSLTGQGATDTQYF.

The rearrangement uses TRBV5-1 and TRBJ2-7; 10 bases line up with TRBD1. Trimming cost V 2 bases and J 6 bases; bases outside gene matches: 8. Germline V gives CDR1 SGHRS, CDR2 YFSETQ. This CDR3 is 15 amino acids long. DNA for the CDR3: TGCGCCAGCAGCTTTACCGGGACAGGGGCTGGCGAGCAGTACTTC. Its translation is CASSFTGTGAGEQYF.

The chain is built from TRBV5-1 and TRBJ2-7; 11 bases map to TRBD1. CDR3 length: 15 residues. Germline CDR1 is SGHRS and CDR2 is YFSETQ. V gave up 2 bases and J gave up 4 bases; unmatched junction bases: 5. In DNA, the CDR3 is TGCGCCAGCAGCTTTGCCGGGACAGGGGGGTACGAGCAGTACTTC. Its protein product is CASSFAGTGGYEQYF.

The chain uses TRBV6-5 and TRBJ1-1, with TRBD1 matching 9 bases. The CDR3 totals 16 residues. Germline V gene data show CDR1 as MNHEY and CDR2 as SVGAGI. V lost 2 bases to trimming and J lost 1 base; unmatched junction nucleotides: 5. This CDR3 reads CASSYTRTGENTEAFF. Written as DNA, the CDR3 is TGTGCCAGCAGTTACACGAGGACAGGGGAGAACACTGAAGCTTTCTTT.

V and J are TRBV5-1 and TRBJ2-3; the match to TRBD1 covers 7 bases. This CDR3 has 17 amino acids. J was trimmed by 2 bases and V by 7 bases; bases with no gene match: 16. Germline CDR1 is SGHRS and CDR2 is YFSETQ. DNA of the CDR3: TGCGCCAGCTCGTCCTTCTGGGACAGAGTAAACACAGATACGCAGTATTTT. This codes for CASSSFWDRVNTDTQYF.

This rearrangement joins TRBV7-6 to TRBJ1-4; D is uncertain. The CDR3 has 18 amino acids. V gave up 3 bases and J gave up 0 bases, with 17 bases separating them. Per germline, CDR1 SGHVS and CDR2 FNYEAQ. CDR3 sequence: CASSLEEPVTATNEKLFF. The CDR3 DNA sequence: TGTGCCAGCAGCTTGGAGGAACCGGTAACTGCAACTAATGAAAAACTGTTTTTT.

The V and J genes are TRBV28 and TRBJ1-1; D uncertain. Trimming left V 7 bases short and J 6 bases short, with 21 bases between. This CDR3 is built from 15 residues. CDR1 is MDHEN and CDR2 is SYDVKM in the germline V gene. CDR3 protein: CASTPASAGNAEAFF. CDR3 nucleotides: TGTGCCAGCACCCCAGCCAGCGCGGGAAACGCTGAAGCTTTCTTT.

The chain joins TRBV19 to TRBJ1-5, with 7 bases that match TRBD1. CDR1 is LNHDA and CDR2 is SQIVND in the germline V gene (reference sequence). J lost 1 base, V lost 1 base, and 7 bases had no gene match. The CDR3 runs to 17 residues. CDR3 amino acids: CASSIGQGGLSNQPQHF. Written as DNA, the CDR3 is TGTGCCAGTAGTATAGGACAGGGAGGCTTAAGCAATCAGCCCCAGCATTTT.

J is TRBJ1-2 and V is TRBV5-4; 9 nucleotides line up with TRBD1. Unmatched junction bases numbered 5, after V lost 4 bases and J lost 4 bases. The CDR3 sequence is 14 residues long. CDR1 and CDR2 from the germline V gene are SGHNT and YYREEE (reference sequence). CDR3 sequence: CASSKGQGGYGYTF. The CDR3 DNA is TGTGCCAGCAGCAAGGGACAGGGCGGCTATGGCTACACCTTC.

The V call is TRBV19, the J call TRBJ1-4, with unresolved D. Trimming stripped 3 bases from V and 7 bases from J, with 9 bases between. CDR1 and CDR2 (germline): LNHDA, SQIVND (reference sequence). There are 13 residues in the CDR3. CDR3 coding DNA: TGTGCCAGTAGTATGAGGGTACGTGAAAAACTGTTTTTT. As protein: CASSMRVREKLFF.

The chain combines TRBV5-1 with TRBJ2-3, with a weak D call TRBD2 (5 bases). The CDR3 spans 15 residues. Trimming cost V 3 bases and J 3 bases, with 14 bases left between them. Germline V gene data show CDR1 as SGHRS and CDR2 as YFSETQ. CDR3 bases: TGCGCCAGCAGCTATGGAGGCCCTGGGACAGATACGCAGTATTTT. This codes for CASSYGGPGTDTQYF.

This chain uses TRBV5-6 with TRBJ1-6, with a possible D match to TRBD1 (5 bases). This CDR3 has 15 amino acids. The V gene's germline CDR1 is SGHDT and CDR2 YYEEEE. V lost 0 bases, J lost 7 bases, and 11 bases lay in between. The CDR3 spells CASSLVGQGNSPLHF. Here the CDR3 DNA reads TGTGCCAGCAGCTTGGTCGGTCAGGGAAATTCACCCCTCCACTTT.

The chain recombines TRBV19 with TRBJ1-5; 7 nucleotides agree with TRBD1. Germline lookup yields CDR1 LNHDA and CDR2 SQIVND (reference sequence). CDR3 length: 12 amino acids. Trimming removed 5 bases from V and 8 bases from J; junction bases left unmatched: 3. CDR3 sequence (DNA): TGTGCCAGTAGTGTTCAGGGGGAGCCCCAGCATTTT. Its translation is CASSVQGEPQHF.

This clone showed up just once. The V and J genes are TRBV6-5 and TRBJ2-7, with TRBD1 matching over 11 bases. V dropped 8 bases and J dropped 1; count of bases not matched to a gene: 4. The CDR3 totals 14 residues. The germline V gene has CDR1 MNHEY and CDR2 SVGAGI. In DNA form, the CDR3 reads TGTGCCAGCCTACGGGACAGGGGGTCCTACGAGCAGTACTTC. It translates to CASLRDRGSYEQYF.

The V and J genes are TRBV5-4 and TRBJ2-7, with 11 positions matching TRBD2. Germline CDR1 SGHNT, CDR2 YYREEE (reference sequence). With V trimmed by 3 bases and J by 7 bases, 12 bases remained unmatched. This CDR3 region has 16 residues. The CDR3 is CASSSRGSGGAEEQYF. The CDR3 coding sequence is TGTGCCAGCAGCTCCCGGGGTAGCGGGGGGGCCGAGGAGCAGTACTTC.

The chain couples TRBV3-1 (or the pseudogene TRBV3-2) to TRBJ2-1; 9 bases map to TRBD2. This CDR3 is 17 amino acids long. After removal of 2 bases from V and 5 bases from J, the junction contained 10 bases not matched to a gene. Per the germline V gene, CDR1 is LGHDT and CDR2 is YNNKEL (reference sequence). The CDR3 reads CASSQRNLAGYHNEQFF. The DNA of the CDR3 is TGTGCCAGCAGCCAACGGAATCTAGCGGGATATCACAATGAGCAGTTCTTC.

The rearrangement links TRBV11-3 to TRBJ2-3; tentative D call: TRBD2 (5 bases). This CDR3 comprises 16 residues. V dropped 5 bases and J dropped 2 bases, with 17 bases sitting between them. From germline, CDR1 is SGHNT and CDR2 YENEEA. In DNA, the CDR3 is TGTGCCAGCAGCCCCGGACTCCTAACAACCACAGATACGCAGTATTTT. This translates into CASSPGLLTTTDTQYF.

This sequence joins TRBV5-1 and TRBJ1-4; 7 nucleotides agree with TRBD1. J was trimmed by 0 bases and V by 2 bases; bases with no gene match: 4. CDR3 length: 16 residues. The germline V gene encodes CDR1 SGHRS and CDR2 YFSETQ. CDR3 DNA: TGCGCCAGCAGCTTACGACAGGGCTCAACTAATGAAAAACTGTTTTTT. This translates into CASSLRQGSTNEKLFF.

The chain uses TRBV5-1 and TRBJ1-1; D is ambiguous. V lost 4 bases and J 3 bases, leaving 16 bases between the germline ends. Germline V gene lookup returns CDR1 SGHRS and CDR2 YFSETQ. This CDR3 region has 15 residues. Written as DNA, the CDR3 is TGCGCCAGCAGCCTAAGGTTGGCGAGGGACACTGAAGCTTTCTTT. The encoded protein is CASSLRLARDTEAFF. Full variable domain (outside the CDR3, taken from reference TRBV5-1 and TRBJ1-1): KAGVTQTPRYLIKTRGQQVTLSCSPISGHRSVSWYQQTPGQGLQFLFEYFSETQRNKGNFPGRFSGRQFSNSRSEMNVSTLELGDSALYLCASSLRLARDTEAFFGQGTRLTVV.

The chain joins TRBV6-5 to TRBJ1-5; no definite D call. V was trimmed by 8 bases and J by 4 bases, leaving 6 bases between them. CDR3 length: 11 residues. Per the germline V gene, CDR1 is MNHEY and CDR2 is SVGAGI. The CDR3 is CASALNQPQHF. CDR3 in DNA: TGTGCCAGCGCCCTAAATCAGCCCCAGCATTTT.